The entry that follows covers one TCR beta chain sequence. Its antigen is not identified. Sequencing of DNA taken from cultured CD4+ T cells relied on the Oncomine TCR Beta short-read assay. TCRdb processed the PCR reads anew with MiXCR; each CDR3 protein has one entry. In the table there are about 13,000 distinct CDR3 sequences, roughly 59% of which are singletons. The sample originates from a study of vaccination and CD4 T cells after COVID-19. Study results and limitations: Only after vaccination were a median approximately 88% of convalescents' reactive clones seen.

Per germline, CDR1 DFQATT and CDR2 SNEGSKA (reference sequence). CDR3 length: 16 residues. V lost 3 bases to trimming and J lost 7 bases; unmatched junction nucleotides: 11. Sample treatment: roughly 11-day PBMC culture with coronavirus spike peptide pools or control peptides (ViraFEST assay). The sample was CD4+ T cells from blood, cultured in vitro. The V gene is TRBV20-1, the J gene TRBJ2-2; TRBD2 matches 10 bases. The source of this sequence is a human donor who had recovered from COVID-19. The CDR3 nucleotides read TGCAGTGCTAGTAAACCTAGCGGGAGAGTGGACGGGGAGCTGTTTTTT. Translated, it gives CSASKPSGRVDGELFF.